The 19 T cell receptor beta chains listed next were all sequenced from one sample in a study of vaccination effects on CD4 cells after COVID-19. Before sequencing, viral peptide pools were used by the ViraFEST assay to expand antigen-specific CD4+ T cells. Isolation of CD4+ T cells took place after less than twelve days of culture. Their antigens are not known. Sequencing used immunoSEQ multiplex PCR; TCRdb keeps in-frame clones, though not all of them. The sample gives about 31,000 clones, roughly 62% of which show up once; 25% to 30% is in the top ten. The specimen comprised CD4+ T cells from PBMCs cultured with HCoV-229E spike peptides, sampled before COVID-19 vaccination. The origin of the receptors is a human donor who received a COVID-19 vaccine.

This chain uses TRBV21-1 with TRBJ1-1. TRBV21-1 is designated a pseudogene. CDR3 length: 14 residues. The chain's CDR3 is CASTWGSQNTEAFF. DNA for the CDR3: TGTGCCAGCACCTGGGGATCCCAGAACACTGAAGCTTTCTTT.

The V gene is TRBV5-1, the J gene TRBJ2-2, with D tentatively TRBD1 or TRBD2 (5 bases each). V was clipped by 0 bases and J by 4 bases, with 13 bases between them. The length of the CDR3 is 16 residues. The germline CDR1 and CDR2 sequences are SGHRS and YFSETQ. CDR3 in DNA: TGCGCCAGCAGCTTGGCGTCAGGGAGTACCACCGGGGAGCTGTTTTTT. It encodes CASSLASGSTTGELFF.

In DNA form, the CDR3 reads TGTGCCAGCAGCCAAGACCCAATAAACAGGGGGAACACTGAAGCTTTCTTT. It translates to CASSQDPINRGNTEAFF. J is TRBJ1-1 and V is TRBV4-2, with TRBD1 identical over 7 bases. The trim removed 0 bases at V and 1 base at J, leaving 8 bases unmatched. Germline V gives CDR1 LGHNA, CDR2 YNFKEQ. The CDR3 spans 17 residues.

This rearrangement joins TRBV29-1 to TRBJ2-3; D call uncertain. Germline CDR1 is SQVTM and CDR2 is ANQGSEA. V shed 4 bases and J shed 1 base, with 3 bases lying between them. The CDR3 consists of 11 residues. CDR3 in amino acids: CSVGGTDTQYF. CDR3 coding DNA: TGCAGCGTTGGGGGCACAGATACGCAGTATTTT.

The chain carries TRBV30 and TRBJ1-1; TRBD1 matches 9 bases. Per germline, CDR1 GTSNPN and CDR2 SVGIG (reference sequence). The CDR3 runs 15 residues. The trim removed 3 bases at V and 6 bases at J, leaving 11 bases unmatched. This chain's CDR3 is CAWSPRTGDPSEAFF. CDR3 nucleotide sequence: TGTGCCTGGAGCCCCAGGACAGGGGATCCCTCTGAAGCTTTCTTT.

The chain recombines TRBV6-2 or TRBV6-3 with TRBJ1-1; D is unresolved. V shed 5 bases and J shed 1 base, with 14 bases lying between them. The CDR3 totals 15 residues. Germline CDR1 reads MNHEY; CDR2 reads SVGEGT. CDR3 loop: CASSPQVGWNTEAFF. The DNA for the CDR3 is TGTGCCAGCAGTCCCCAGGTAGGGTGGAACACTGAAGCTTTCTTT.

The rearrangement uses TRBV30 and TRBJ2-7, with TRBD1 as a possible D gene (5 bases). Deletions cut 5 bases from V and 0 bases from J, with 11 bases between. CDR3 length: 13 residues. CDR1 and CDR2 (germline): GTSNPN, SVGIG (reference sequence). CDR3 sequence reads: CAWAQGSSYEQYF. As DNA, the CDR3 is TGTGCCTGGGCCCAGGGAAGCTCCTACGAGCAGTACTTC.

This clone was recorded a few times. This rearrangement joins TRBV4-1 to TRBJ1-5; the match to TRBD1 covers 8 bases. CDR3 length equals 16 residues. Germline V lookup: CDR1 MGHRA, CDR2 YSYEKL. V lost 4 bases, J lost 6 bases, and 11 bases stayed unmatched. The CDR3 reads CASSPRTTGVSQPQHF. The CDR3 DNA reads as TGCGCCAGCAGCCCCCGCACGACAGGGGTCAGTCAGCCCCAGCATTTT.

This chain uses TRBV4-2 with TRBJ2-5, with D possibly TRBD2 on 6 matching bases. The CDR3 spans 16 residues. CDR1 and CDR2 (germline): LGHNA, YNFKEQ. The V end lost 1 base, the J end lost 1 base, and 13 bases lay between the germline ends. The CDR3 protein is CASSQGSSSVQETQYF. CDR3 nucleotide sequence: TGTGCCAGCAGCCAAGGGAGCTCTAGCGTCCAAGAGACCCAGTACTTC.

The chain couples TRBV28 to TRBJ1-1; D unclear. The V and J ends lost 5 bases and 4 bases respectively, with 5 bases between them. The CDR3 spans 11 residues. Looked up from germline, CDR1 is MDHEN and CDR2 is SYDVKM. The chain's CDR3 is CASSVLTEAFF. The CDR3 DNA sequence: TGTGCCAGCAGTGTTCTCACTGAAGCTTTCTTT.

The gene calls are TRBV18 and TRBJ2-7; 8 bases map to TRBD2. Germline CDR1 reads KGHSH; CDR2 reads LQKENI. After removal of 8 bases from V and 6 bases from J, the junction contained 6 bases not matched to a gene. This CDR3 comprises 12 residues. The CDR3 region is CASRGGPGEQYF. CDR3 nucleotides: TGTGCCAGCCGGGGGGGTCCGGGCGAGCAGTACTTC.

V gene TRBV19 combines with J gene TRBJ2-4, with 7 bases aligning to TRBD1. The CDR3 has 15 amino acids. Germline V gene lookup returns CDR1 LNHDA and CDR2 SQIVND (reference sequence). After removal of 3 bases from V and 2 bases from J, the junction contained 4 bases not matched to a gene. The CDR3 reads CASSIPTGTKNIQYF. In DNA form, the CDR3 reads TGTGCCAGTAGTATTCCGACAGGGACCAAAAACATTCAGTACTTC.

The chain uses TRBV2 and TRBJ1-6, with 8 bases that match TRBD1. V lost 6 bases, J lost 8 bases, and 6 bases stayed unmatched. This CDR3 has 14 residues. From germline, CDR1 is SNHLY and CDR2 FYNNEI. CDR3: CASRLDRADSPLHF. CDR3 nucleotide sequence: TGTGCCAGCAGACTGGACAGGGCGGATTCACCCCTCCACTTT. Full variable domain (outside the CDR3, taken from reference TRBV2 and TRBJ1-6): EPEVTQTPSHQVTQMGQEVILRCVPISNHLYFYWYRQILGQKVEFLVSFYNNEISEKSEIFDDQFSVERPDGSNFTLKIRSTKLEDSAMYFCASRLDRADSPLHFGNGTRLTVT.

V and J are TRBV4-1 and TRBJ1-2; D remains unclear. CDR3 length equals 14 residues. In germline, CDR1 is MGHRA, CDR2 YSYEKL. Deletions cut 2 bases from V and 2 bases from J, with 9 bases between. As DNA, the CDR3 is TGCGCCAGCAGCCAAAACGGGAAAAACTATGGCTACACCTTC. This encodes CASSQNGKNYGYTF.

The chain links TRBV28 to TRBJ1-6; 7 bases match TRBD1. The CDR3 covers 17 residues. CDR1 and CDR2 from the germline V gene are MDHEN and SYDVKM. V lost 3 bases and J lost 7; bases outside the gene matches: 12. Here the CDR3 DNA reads TGTGCCAGCAGTTTCCGGGCGGACAGGCGAAGAAATTCACCCCTCCACTTT. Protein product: CASSFRADRRRNSPLHF.

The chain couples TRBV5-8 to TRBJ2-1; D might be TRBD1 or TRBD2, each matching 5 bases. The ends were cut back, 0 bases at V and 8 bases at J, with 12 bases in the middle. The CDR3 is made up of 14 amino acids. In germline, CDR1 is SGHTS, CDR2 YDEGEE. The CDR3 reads CASSLGGSLYEQFF. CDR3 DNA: TGTGCCAGCAGCTTGGGGGGGAGTCTCTATGAGCAGTTCTTC.

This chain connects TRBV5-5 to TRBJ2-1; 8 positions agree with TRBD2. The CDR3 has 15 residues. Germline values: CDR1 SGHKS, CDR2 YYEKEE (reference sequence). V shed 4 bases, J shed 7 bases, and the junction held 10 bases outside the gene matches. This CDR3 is CASSPPSSGENEQFF. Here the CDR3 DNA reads TGTGCCAGCAGCCCCCCAAGTAGCGGGGAAAATGAGCAGTTCTTC.

In nucleotides, the CDR3 is TGCGCCAGCAACCTCGGGAGTACGGGTCAAGAGACCCAGTACTTC. Translating gives CASNLGSTGQETQYF. The rearrangement joins TRBV5-1 to TRBJ2-5, with D tentatively TRBD2 (6 bases). The germline gives CDR1 SGHRS, CDR2 YFSETQ. This CDR3 is built from 15 residues. Trimming stripped 6 bases from V and 2 bases from J, with 17 bases between.

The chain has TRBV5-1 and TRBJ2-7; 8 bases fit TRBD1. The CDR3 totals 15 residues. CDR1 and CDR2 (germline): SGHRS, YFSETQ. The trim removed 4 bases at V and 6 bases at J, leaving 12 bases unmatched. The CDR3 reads CASSQGQGTLSEQYF. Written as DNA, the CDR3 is TGCGCCAGCAGCCAAGGACAGGGAACATTAAGCGAGCAGTACTTC.